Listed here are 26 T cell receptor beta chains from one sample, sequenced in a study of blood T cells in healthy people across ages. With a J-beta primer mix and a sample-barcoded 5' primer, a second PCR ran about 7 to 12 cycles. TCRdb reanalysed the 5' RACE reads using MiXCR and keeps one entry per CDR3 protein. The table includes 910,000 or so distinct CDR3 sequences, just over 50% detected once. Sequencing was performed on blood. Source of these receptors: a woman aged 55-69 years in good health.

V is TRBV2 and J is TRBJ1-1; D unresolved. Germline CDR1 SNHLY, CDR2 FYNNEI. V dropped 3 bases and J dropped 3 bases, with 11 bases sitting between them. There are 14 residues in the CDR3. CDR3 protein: CASSDASDYTEAFF. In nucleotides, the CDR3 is TGTGCCAGCAGTGACGCAAGTGACTACACTGAAGCTTTCTTT. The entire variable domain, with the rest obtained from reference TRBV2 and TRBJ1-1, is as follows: EPEVTQTPSHQVTQMGQEVILRCVPISNHLYFYWYRQILGQKVEFLVSFYNNEISEKSEIFDDQFSVERPDGSNFTLKIRSTKLEDSAMYFCASSDASDYTEAFFGQGTRLTVV.

CDR3 DNA sequence: TGTGCCAGCAGTTTAGGCAGGGTGAACACTGAAGCTTTCTTT. Its protein product is CASSLGRVNTEAFF. This rearrangement joins TRBV28 to TRBJ1-1; perhaps TRBD1 as D (5 bases). V lost 2 bases, J lost 0 bases, and 7 bases lay in between. The CDR3 extends over 14 amino acids. Germline V gene data show CDR1 as MDHEN and CDR2 as SYDVKM. Full variable domain (missing parts from reference TRBV28 and TRBJ1-1): DVKVTQSSRYLVKRTGEKVFLECVQDMDHENMFWYRQDPGLGLRLIYFSYDVKMKEKGDIPEGYSVSREKKERFSLILESASTNQTSMYLCASSLGRVNTEAFFGQGTRLTVV.

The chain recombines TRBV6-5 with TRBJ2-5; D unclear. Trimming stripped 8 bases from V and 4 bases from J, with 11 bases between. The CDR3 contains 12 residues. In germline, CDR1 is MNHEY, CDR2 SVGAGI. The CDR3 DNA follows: TGTGCCAGCGGAGAATCCAGAGAGACCCAGTACTTC. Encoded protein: CASGESRETQYF.

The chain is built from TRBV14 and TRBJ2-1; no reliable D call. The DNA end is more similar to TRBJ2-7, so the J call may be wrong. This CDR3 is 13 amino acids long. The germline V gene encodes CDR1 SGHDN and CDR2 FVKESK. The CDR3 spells CASSRASYNEQYF. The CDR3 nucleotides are TGTGCCAGCAGCCGGGCCTCCTACAATGAGCAGTACTTC.

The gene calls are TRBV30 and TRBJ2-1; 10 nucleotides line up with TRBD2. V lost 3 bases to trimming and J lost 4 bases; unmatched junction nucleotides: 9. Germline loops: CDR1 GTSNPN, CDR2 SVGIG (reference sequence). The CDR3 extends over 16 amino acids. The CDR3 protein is CAWSVLAGVYYNEQFF. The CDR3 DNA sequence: TGTGCCTGGAGCGTGCTAGCGGGAGTATATTACAATGAGCAGTTCTTC.

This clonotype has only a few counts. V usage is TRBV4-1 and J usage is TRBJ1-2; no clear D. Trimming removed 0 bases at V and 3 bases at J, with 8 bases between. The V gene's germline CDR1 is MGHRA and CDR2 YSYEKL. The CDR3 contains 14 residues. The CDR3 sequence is CASSQDPRHYGYTF. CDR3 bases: TGCGCCAGCAGCCAAGATCCCAGACACTATGGCTACACCTTC.

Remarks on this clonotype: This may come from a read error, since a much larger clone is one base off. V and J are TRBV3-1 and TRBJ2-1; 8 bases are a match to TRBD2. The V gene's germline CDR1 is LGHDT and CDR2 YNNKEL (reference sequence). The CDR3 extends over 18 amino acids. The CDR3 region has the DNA TGTGCCAGCAGCCAAGAAGGTTTCGCGGGAGGTTCCTACAATAAGCAGTTCTTC. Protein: CASSQEGFAGGSYNKQFF.

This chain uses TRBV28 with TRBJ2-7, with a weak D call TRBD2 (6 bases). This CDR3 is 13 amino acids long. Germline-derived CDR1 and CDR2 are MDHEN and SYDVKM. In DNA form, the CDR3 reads TGTGCAACAGCAAATGGAGGGACCTACGAGCAGTACTTC. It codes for CATANGGTYEQYF.

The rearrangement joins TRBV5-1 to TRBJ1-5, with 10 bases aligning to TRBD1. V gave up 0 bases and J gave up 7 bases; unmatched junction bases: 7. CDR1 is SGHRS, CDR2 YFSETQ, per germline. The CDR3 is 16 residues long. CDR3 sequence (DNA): TGCGCCAGCAGCTTGGGTCCGGGACAGGGGACACAGCCCCAGCATTTT. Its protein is CASSLGPGQGTQPQHF.

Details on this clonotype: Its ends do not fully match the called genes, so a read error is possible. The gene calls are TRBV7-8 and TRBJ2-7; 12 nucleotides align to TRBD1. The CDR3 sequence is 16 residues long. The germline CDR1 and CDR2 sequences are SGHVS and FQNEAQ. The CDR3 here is CASSLTKGQGAYERYF. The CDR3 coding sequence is TGTGCCAGCAGCTTAACGAAGGGACAGGGGGCCTACGAGCGGTACTTC.

DNA for the CDR3: TGTGCCAGCAGTCCGGAGACTAGCGGGAGGTTAGTTGAGCAGTTCTTC. Amino acid sequence: CASSPETSGRLVEQFF. The rearrangement uses TRBV28 and TRBJ2-1, with 13 bases identical to TRBD2. V was clipped by 5 bases and J by 9 bases; unmatched bases: 10. This CDR3 contains 16 residues. Per germline, CDR1 MDHEN and CDR2 SYDVKM.

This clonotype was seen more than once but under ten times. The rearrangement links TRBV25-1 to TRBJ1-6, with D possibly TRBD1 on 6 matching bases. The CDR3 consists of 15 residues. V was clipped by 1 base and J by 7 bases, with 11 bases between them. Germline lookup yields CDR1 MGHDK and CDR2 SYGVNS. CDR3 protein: CASSEFLGQNSPLHF. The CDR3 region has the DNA TGTGCCAGCAGTGAATTCTTAGGACAGAATTCACCCCTCCACTTT.

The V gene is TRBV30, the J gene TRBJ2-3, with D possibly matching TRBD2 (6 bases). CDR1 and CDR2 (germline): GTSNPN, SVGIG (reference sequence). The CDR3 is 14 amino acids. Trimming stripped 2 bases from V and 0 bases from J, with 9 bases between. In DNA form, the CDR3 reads TGTGCCTGGAGTCCCGGGACTAGCACAGATACGCAGTATTTT. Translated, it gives CAWSPGTSTDTQYF.

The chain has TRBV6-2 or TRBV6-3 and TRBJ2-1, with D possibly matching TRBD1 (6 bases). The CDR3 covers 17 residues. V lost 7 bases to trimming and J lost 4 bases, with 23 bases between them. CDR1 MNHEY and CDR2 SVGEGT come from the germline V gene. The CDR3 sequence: CASNIRNRQATYNEQFF. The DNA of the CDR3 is TGTGCCAGCAATATCCGGAACCGACAGGCGACATACAATGAGCAGTTCTTC.

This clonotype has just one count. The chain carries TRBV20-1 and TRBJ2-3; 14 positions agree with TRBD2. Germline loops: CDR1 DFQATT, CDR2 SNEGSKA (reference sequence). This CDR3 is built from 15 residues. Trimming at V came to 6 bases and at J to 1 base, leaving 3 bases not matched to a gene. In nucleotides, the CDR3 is TGCAGTGCAGAGGGACTAGCGGGGGGCACAGATACGCAGTATTTT. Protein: CSAEGLAGGTDTQYF.

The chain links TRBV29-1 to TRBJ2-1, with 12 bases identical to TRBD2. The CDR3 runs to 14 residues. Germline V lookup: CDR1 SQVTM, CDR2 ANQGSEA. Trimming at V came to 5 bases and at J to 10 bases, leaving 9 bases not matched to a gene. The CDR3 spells CSVSGTSGFWEQFF. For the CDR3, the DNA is TGCAGCGTTTCCGGGACTAGCGGGTTCTGGGAGCAGTTCTTC.

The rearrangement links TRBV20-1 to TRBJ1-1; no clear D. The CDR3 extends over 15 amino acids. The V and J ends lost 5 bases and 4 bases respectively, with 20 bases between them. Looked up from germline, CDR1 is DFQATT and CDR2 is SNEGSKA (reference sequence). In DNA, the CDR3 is TGCAGTGCTTCCCCTTCGTCAGGACCTGGCACTGAAGCTTTCTTT. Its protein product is CSASPSSGPGTEAFF.

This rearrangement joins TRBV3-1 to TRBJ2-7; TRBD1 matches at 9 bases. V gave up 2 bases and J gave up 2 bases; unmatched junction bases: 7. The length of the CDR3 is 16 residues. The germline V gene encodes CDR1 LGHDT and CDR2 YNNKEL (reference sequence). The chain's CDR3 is CASSQNPQGAPYEQYF. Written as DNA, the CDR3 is TGTGCCAGCAGCCAAAACCCACAGGGGGCCCCCTACGAGCAGTACTTC.

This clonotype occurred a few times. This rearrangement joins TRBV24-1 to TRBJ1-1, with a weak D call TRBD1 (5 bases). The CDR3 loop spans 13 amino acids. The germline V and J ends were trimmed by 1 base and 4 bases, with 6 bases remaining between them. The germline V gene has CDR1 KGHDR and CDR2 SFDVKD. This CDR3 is CATSDLRGTEAFF. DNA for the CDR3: TGTGCCACCAGTGATTTAAGGGGCACTGAAGCTTTCTTT.

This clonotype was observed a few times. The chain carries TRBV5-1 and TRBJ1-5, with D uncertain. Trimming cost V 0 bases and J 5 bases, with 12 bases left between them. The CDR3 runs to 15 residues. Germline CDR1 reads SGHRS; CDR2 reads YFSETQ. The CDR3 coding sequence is TGCGCCAGCAGCTTGGATACGGGAGGAGATCAGCCCCAGCATTTT. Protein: CASSLDTGGDQPQHF.

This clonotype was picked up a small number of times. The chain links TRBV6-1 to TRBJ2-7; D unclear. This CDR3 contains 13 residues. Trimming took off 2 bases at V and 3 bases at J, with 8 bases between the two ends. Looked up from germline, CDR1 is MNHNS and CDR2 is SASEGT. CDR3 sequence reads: CASSEQGHYEQYF. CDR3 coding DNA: TGTGCCAGCAGTGAACAAGGGCACTACGAGCAGTACTTC.

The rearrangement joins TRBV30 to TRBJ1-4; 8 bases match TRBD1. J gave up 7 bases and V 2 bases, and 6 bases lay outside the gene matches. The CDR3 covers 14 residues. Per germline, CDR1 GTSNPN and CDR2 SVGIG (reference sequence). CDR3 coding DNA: TGTGCCTGGAGTCCAGGGGGCAGCGGTGAAAAACTGTTTTTT. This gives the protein CAWSPGGSGEKLFF.

For the CDR3, the DNA is TGTGCCAGCAGCGTGGGGAGGACTAGCGGCTACGAGCAGTACTTC. Amino acids: CASSVGRTSGYEQYF. This chain uses TRBV7-2 with TRBJ2-7, with 10 bases identical to TRBD2. Germline-derived CDR1 and CDR2 are SGHTA and FQGNSA. This CDR3 is built from 15 residues. J lost 3 bases, V lost 5 bases, and 7 bases had no gene match.

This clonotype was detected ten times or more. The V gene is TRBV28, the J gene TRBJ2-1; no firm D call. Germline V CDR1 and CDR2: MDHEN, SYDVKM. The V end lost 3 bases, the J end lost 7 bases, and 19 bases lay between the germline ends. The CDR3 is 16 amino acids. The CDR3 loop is CASSFRRVRLMNEQFF. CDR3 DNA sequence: TGTGCCAGCAGTTTTAGGCGCGTTAGGTTGATGAATGAGCAGTTCTTC.

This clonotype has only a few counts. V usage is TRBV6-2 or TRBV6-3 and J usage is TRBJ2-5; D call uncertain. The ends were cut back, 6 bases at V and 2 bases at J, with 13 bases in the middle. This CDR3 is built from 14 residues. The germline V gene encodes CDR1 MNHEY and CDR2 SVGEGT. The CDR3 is CASSKLSDQETQYF. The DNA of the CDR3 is TGTGCCAGCAGCAAATTGTCGGATCAAGAGACCCAGTACTTC.

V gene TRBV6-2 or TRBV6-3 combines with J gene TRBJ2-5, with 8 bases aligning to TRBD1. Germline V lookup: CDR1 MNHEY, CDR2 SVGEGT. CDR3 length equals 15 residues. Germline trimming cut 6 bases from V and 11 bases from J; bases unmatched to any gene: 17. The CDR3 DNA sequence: TGTGCCAGCAGCCGAACCGGGACAGGCCTGTTTAAGCAGTACTTC. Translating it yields CASSRTGTGLFKQYF.